Sequencing of this TCR beta chain was carried out in a study of human T cells and chemical hapten exposure. Original processing methods: A per-sample median of around 100,000 TCRs was observed, with a range of roughly 23,224 to 700,000. One entry per CDR3 protein, called by TCRdb with MiXCR from the RACE reads. It is TCRdb's table, rather than the study itself, that gives the V and J calls and clone size. The sample shows 350,000 to 400,000 distinct CDR3 sequences, just under 6.5% of them seen only once. Time point denoted: patch test 2, 6 weeks after DPC sensitization. Treatment meaning: therapeutic diphenylcyclopropenone sensitization with weekly scalp DPC. Each patch test followed a blood draw. V lost 1 base, J lost 5 bases, and 1 base stayed unmatched. The CDR3 consists of 14 residues. Germline V gene lookup returns CDR1 KGHSH and CDR2 LQKENI.

The sequences come from whole blood, collected in connection with sensitization to the hapten diphenylcyclopropenone (DPC). The source of this sequence is a woman younger than 35 with alopecia areata. Some clones in this sample may be carry-over from other donors' samples. The chain uses TRBV18 and TRBJ2-3, with 9 bases identical to TRBD2. CDR3 in DNA: TGTGCCAGCTCACCACAGCGGGGGGTAGATACGCAGTATTTT. Translating gives CASSPQRGVDTQYF.